Listed below are T cell receptor beta chains from one sample, sequenced in a study of blood T cell repertoires in COVID-19. The repertoire was sequenced with immunoSEQ multiplex PCR; TCRdb's copy has only in-frame clones and lacks some. Of about 180,000 clones detected, about four fifths appear once; the ten largest clones hold 6% to 8.5%. Specimen: peripheral blood. The receptor set was obtained from a human donor in a cohort sampled during active COVID-19. The CDR3 runs from the conserved cysteine through the conserved F or W. The D gene is left open where the match is weak. Expanded clones get a size class; other rows say once, few or many, or leave the size out.

clone_size	v_call	d_call	j_call	cdr3_aa	cdr3_nt
-	TRBV4-2	-	TRBJ1-1	CASRGLTEAFF	TGTGCCAGCAGGGGGCTTACTGAAGCTTTCTTT
once	TRBV18	-	TRBJ1-5	CASSHTGWDQPQHF	TGTGCCAGCTCACACACAGGTTGGGATCAGCCCCAGCATTTT
-	TRBV19	TRBD2	TRBJ2-5	CASSIGLAGGPEQPETQYF	TGTGCCAGTAGTATTGGTCTAGCGGGGGGGCCGGAGCAGCCAGAGACCCAGTACTTC
-	TRBV30	-	TRBJ2-1	CAWTRGGPYNEQFF	TGTGCCTGGACAAGGGGGGGCCCGTACAATGAGCAGTTCTTC
-	TRBV2	-	TRBJ2-1	CASSIAIFSYNEQFF	TGTGCCAGCAGTATAGCGATATTCTCCTACAATGAGCAGTTCTTC
-	TRBV5-1	-	TRBJ1-1	CASSLDLDTEAFF	TGCGCCAGCAGCTTGGATCTCGACACTGAAGCTTTCTTT
-	TRBV6-1	-	TRBJ2-1	CASTEDLSSYNEQFF	TGTGCCAGCACTGAAGACCTGAGCTCCTACAATGAGCAGTTCTTC
-	TRBV2	TRBD2	TRBJ2-3	CATRGRGESTDTQYF	TGTGCCACTCGGGGGCGGGGGGAGAGCACAGATACGCAGTATTTT
-	TRBV3-1/TRBV3-2	-	TRBJ1-2	CASSQEGVESGYTF	TGTGCCAGCAGCCAAGAAGGGGTTGAGAGCGGCTACACCTTC
-	TRBV11-2	-	TRBJ2-2	CASSFGGEVTGELFF	TGTGCCAGCAGCTTCGGAGGGGAGGTCACCGGGGAGCTGTTTTTT
-	TRBV5-6	-	TRBJ2-7	CASSLALLREGDYEQYF	TGTGCCAGCAGCTTGGCCCTTTTAAGGGAGGGGGACTACGAGCAGTACTTC
-	TRBV6-5	TRBD1	TRBJ2-7	CASSYDRGYEQYF	TGTGCCAGCAGTTACGACAGGGGGTACGAGCAGTACTTC
-	TRBV3-1/TRBV3-2	-	TRBJ1-4	CASSQGVQGLSEKLFF	TGTGCCAGCAGCCAAGGCGTACAGGGATTAAGTGAAAAACTGTTTTTT
-	TRBV18	TRBD1	TRBJ1-5	CASSRGQGRNQPQHF	TGTGCCAGCTCACGAGGACAGGGAAGAAATCAGCCCCAGCATTTT
-	TRBV12-3/TRBV12-4	-	TRBJ1-2	CASTSGDYGYTF	TGTGCCAGCACCTCTGGAGACTATGGCTACACCTTC
once	TRBV2	-	TRBJ2-5	CASSEVRHTQETQYF	TGTGCCAGCAGTGAAGTGCGGCATACCCAAGAGACCCAGTACTTC
-	TRBV3-1/TRBV3-2	-	TRBJ1-2	CASSPRGGVAIGGYTF	TGTGCCAGCAGCCCCCGGGGGGGGGTGGCTATTGGTGGCTACACCTTC
-	TRBV10-3	-	TRBJ1-2	CAISDRGFYGYTF	TGTGCCATCAGTGATCGGGGGTTCTATGGCTACACCTTC
once	TRBV6-5	TRBD1	TRBJ1-1	CASRRGTGTQLSAFF	TGTGCCAGCAGACGCGGGACAGGAACACAACTTTCGGCTTTCTTT
few	TRBV30	-	TRBJ1-2	CAWTDTPYGYTF	TGTGCCTGGACAGACACTCCCTATGGCTACACCTTC
-	TRBV5-6	-	TRBJ2-2	CASSFFPESANTGELFF	TGTGCCAGCAGCTTTTTTCCGGAGAGCGCGAACACCGGGGAGCTGTTTTTT
-	TRBV6-6	TRBD1	TRBJ1-2	CASSSSGGSLNYGYTF	TGTGCCAGCAGTTCCTCAGGGGGCTCATTGAACTATGGCTACACCTTC
-	TRBV6-5	-	TRBJ1-2	CASREGHYGYTF	TGTGCCAGCAGGGAGGGGCACTATGGCTACACCTTC
-	TRBV3-1/TRBV3-2	TRBD2	TRBJ2-5	CASSLAGETQYF	TGTGCCAGCAGCCTAGCGGGGGAGACCCAGTACTTC
-	TRBV7-8	TRBD2	TRBJ2-3	CASSWGLAGGADTDTQYF	TGTGCCAGCAGCTGGGGACTAGCGGGGGGGGCTGACACAGATACGCAGTATTTT
-	TRBV28	-	TRBJ1-2	CASSPPQEAAFYGYTF	TGTGCCAGCAGTCCACCCCAAGAGGCGGCCTTCTATGGCTACACCTTC
-	TRBV7-6	-	TRBJ2-2	CASSLAGHRTGELFF	TGTGCCAGCAGCTTAGCGGGACATCGCACCGGGGAGCTGTTTTTT
once	TRBV11-3	-	TRBJ2-5	CASSQGLQETQYF	TGTGCCAGCAGCCAGGGACTGCAAGAGACCCAGTACTTC
-	TRBV7-3	TRBD1	TRBJ2-3	CASSRTGATDTQYF	TGTGCCAGCAGCCGGACAGGTGCCACAGATACGCAGTATTTT
-	TRBV3-1/TRBV3-2	-	TRBJ2-7	CASSQALAGEQYF	TGTGCCAGCAGCCAGGCACTAGCCGGCGAGCAGTACTTC
-	TRBV7-2	TRBD1	TRBJ1-1	CASSSQGAANTEAFF	TGTGCCAGCAGCTCTCAGGGGGCCGCGAACACTGAAGCTTTCTTT
few	TRBV13	-	TRBJ2-7	CASSPPGREQYF	TGTGCCAGCAGCCCCCCGGGGAGGGAGCAGTACTTC
-	TRBV6-6	TRBD1	TRBJ1-1	CASSGQGNTEAFF	TGTGCCAGCAGTGGACAGGGAAACACTGAAGCTTTCTTT
-	TRBV9	-	TRBJ2-3	CASSVGGASTDTQYF	TGTGCCAGCAGCGTAGGAGGTGCTAGCACAGATACGCAGTATTTT
-	TRBV4-1	-	TRBJ1-4	CASTHPDSKSADNEKLFF	TGCGCCAGCACCCACCCCGACAGCAAGTCTGCCGATAATGAAAAACTGTTTTTT
-	TRBV13	-	TRBJ2-7	CASSLGRVVYEQYF	TGTGCCAGCAGCCTAGGCAGGGTGGTTTACGAGCAGTACTTC
-	TRBV18	TRBD1	TRBJ2-7	CASSPPMRGPYEQYF	TGTGCCAGCTCACCACCGATGAGGGGGCCCTACGAGCAGTACTTC
-	TRBV6-5	-	TRBJ1-1	CASRWQGLTEAFF	TGTGCCAGCAGATGGCAGGGTTTAACTGAAGCTTTCTTT
-	TRBV5-1	TRBD2	TRBJ2-7	CASSSGLAGEYEQYF	TGCGCCAGCAGCTCAGGACTAGCGGGAGAATACGAGCAGTACTTC
once	TRBV15	-	TRBJ1-3	CATGFSGNTIYF	TGTGCAACGGGATTCTCTGGAAACACCATATATTTT
-	TRBV5-1	-	TRBJ2-1	CASSSFSEGNEQFF	TGCGCCAGCAGCTCGTTCAGCGAGGGCAATGAGCAGTTCTTC
once	TRBV3-1/TRBV3-2	-	TRBJ1-3	CASSQNHQGLGNTIYF	TGTGCCAGCAGCCAGAACCACCAGGGGCTTGGAAACACCATATATTTT
once	TRBV5-1	-	TRBJ2-3	CASSPQASPADTQYF	TGCGCCAGCAGCCCACAGGCCTCTCCTGCAGATACGCAGTATTTT
-	TRBV28	-	TRBJ1-2	CASSSWTALANYGYTF	TGTGCCAGCAGTTCATGGACAGCTTTAGCTAACTATGGCTACACCTTC
-	TRBV4-1	TRBD1	TRBJ1-2	CASSHMGQGYSNYGYTF	TGCGCCAGCAGCCATATGGGACAGGGGTATTCTAACTATGGCTACACCTTC
few	TRBV5-1	-	TRBJ1-1	CASSLLPGMNTEAFF	TGCGCCAGCAGCTTGTTGCCGGGGATGAACACTGAAGCTTTCTTT
-	TRBV2	-	TRBJ1-6	CASSDQVTNSPLHF	TGTGCCAGCAGTGATCAGGTGACTAATTCACCCCTCCACTTT
-	TRBV6-5	TRBD1	TRBJ1-2	CASSRTGDLGYTF	TGTGCCAGCAGTCGGACAGGGGATTTAGGCTACACCTTC
-	TRBV9	TRBD1	TRBJ1-3	CASSVRAAGQGRSNQAGNTIYF	TGTGCCAGCAGCGTGAGGGCGGCTGGACAGGGGAGAAGTAATCAAGCTGGAAACACCATATATTTT
few	TRBV11-1	-	TRBJ1-2	CASSLTGMDYGYTF	TGTGCCAGCAGCTTAACGGGAATGGACTATGGCTACACCTTC
-	TRBV5-1	TRBD2	TRBJ2-1	CASSWRGGGSYNEQFF	TGCGCCAGCAGCTGGCGGGGCGGGGGCTCCTACAATGAGCAGTTCTTC
few	TRBV19	-	TRBJ2-7	CASSMSGNYEQYF	TGTGCCAGTAGTATGTCCGGGAACTACGAGCAGTACTTC
-	TRBV12-3/TRBV12-4	TRBD1	TRBJ1-2	CASKGAGYGYTF	TGTGCCAGCAAGGGGGCAGGCTATGGCTACACCTTC
-	TRBV3-1/TRBV3-2	TRBD1	TRBJ2-4	CASSQTWTGVKNIQYF	TGTGCCAGCAGCCAAACTTGGACAGGGGTCAAAAACATTCAGTACTTC